This passage covers 29 T cell receptor beta chains from one sample sequenced in a study of cytomegalovirus exposure and HLA in healthy donors. Assay used: immunoSEQ multiplex PCR; TCRdb lists only in-frame clones, some missing. The sample holds 120,000 or so clones; around nine tenths are singletons and the top ten take 1.2% to 1.5%. Material for sequencing was PBMCs. Receptors originate from a man aged 25-40 years in good health and CMV-seronegative.

This rearrangement joins TRBV12-5 to TRBJ2-1, with D tentatively TRBD2 (7 bases). The CDR3 totals 19 residues. The V end lost 5 bases, the J end lost 5 bases, and 28 bases lay between the germline ends. CDR1 and CDR2 from the germline V gene are LGHNT and FRNRAP. Here the CDR3 reads CASGLRLEISGGLHNEQFF. The CDR3 DNA reads TGTGCTAGTGGTCTAAGACTAGAAATCTCGGGGGGCCTACACAATGAGCAGTTCTTC. Together with reference TRBV12-5 and TRBJ2-1, the CDR3 gives the full variable domain: DARVTQTPRHKVTEMGQEVTMRCQPILGHNTVFWYRQTMMQGLELLAYFRNRAPLDDSGMPKDRFSAEMPDATLATLKIQPSEPRDSAVYFCASGLRLEISGGLHNEQFFGPGTRLTVL.

This chain joins TRBV19 and TRBJ1-6; tentatively, D is TRBD1 (5 bases). The CDR3 runs to 16 residues. In germline, CDR1 is LNHDA, CDR2 SQIVND (reference sequence). The V and J ends lost 3 bases and 9 bases respectively, with 18 bases between them. The CDR3 DNA sequence: TGTGCCAGTAGTATTTCGCGGCAGGGCGACGGTTCACCCCTCCACTTT. Protein: CASSISRQGDGSPLHF.

J is TRBJ1-5 and V is TRBV6-4; 7 positions agree with TRBD1. Germline CDR1 is MRHNA and CDR2 is SNTAGT. This CDR3 spans 15 amino acids. V shed 6 bases, J shed 2 bases, and the junction held 7 bases outside the gene matches. In nucleotides, the CDR3 is TGTGCCAGCAGGTGGGGAACAGGGGGCAATCAGCCCCAGCATTTT. It specifies CASRWGTGGNQPQHF.

This clone came up a few times. The rearrangement links TRBV18 to TRBJ1-2; a weak D match, TRBD1 (6 bases). There are 13 residues in the CDR3. Germline lookup yields CDR1 KGHSH and CDR2 LQKENI. V was cut by 3 bases and J by 6 bases, with 11 bases left in between. CDR3 loop: CASSPRAGDGYTF. The CDR3 bases are TGTGCCAGCTCACCCCGGGCAGGGGATGGCTACACCTTC. Full variable domain (rest looked up from reference TRBV18 and TRBJ1-2): NAGVMQNPRHLVRRRGQEARLRCSPMKGHSHVYWYRQLPEEGLKFMVYLQKENIIDESGMPKERFSAEFPKEGPSILRIQQVVRGDSAAYFCASSPRAGDGYTFGSGTRLTVV.

The chain uses TRBV6-6 and TRBJ2-2; 8 positions match TRBD1. CDR1 and CDR2 from the germline V gene are MNHNY and SVGAGI (reference sequence). The trim removed 4 bases at V and 3 bases at J, leaving 7 bases unmatched. This CDR3 region has 16 residues. The CDR3 is CASSFRQGRDTGELFF. Written as DNA, the CDR3 is TGTGCCAGCAGTTTTCGACAGGGGAGAGACACCGGGGAGCTGTTTTTT.

This chain uses TRBV5-1 with TRBJ1-2; 7 nucleotides line up with TRBD1. Trimming took 4 bases from V and 3 from J; bases not matched to a gene: 9. The CDR3 runs to 15 residues. Germline V lookup: CDR1 SGHRS, CDR2 YFSETQ. In nucleotides, the CDR3 is TGCGCCAGCAGCCTCTACCCAGACAGGGACTATGGCTACACCTTC. This translates into CASSLYPDRDYGYTF.

The chain joins TRBV4-3 to TRBJ2-7, with D unresolved. V dropped 9 bases and J dropped 2 bases, with 11 bases sitting between them. Germline V gene lookup returns CDR1 LGHNA and CDR2 YSLEER. The CDR3 sequence is 12 residues long. CDR3 bases: TGCGCCAGGGGCCACATCCCCTACGAGCAGTACTTC. Its protein product is CARGHIPYEQYF.

The chain has TRBV28 and TRBJ2-7; D is uncertain. Germline V gene lookup returns CDR1 MDHEN and CDR2 SYDVKM. The CDR3 length is 12 residues. V was clipped by 5 bases and J by 6 bases, with 11 bases between them. Written as DNA, the CDR3 is TGTGCCAGCAGTCTCCCAGGCGTCGAGCAGTACTTC. Protein product: CASSLPGVEQYF.

The chain has TRBV4-2 and TRBJ2-3; 7 bases align to TRBD1. Trimming removed 4 bases from V and 0 bases from J; junction bases left unmatched: 7. The germline gives CDR1 LGHNA, CDR2 YNFKEQ. This CDR3 comprises 16 residues. CDR3 nucleotides: TGTGCCAGCAGCCTTAGACAGGGAAGAAGCACAGATACGCAGTATTTT. This translates into CASSLRQGRSTDTQYF.

V is TRBV30 and J is TRBJ2-1, with 13 bases lining up with TRBD2. The CDR3 runs to 18 residues. Germline V gene data show CDR1 as GTSNPN and CDR2 as SVGIG (reference sequence). V lost 3 bases and J lost 0; bases outside the gene matches: 8. The CDR3, as DNA: TGTGCCTGGAGAGGGACTAGCGGGAATTCCCGCTCCTACAATGAGCAGTTCTTC. It encodes CAWRGTSGNSRSYNEQFF.

The V and J genes are TRBV4-1 and TRBJ2-1; tentative D call: TRBD2 (6 bases). The germline V gene has CDR1 MGHRA and CDR2 YSYEKL. This CDR3 has 15 residues. V was trimmed by 2 bases and J by 1 base, leaving 9 bases between them. The CDR3 bases are TGCGCCAGCAGCCAACGGCGGGATTCCTACAATGAGCAGTTCTTC. Translated, it gives CASSQRRDSYNEQFF.

This clone came up a few times. The J gene is TRBJ1-1, the V gene TRBV29-1; no firm D call. Trimming cost V 6 bases and J 2 bases, with 10 bases left between them. Germline V lookup: CDR1 SQVTM, CDR2 ANQGSEA. CDR3 length: 12 residues. This chain's CDR3 is CSVLHRNTEAFF. The CDR3 nucleotides read TGCAGCGTCTTACACCGAAACACTGAAGCTTTCTTT.

The chain is built from TRBV5-1 and TRBJ2-5; TRBD2 matches at 14 bases. The junction had 5 bases not matched to a gene; V was cut back by 3 bases and J by 4 bases. CDR3 length: 16 amino acids. The germline V gene encodes CDR1 SGHRS and CDR2 YFSETQ. This CDR3 reads CASSSTTSGRGETQYF. CDR3 coding DNA: TGCGCCAGCAGCTCCACGACTAGCGGGAGGGGAGAGACCCAGTACTTC.

The chain carries TRBV19 and TRBJ1-3, with 7 bases fitting TRBD1. This CDR3 is built from 16 residues. The germline CDR1 and CDR2 sequences are LNHDA and SQIVND (reference sequence). Trimming cost V 4 bases and J 1 base; bases outside gene matches: 7. CDR3 sequence (DNA): TGTGCCAGTAGTACGCGCCTGACAGGGTCTGGAAACACCATATATTTT. Amino acid sequence: CASSTRLTGSGNTIYF.

This clone was seen only once. The CDR3 DNA reads TGTGCCAGCAGCTTTACTATCACAGATACGCAGTATTTT. Amino acid sequence: CASSFTITDTQYF. The gene calls are TRBV5-6 and TRBJ2-3, with D unclear. The V and J ends lost 2 bases and 2 bases respectively, with 6 bases between them. Germline CDR1 and CDR2: SGHDT and YYEEEE. There are 13 residues in the CDR3.

This chain links TRBV2 with TRBJ2-7; perhaps TRBD1 as D (5 bases). V was trimmed by 10 bases and J by 6 bases, leaving 25 bases between them. Germline CDR1 and CDR2: SNHLY and FYNNEI. The CDR3 has 15 residues. The CDR3 loop reads CANPSTAASSFEQYF. The CDR3 nucleotides read TGTGCCAACCCTTCGACAGCCGCTTCCAGCTTCGAGCAGTACTTC. The full variable domain, in which reference TRBV2 and TRBJ2-7 provide the parts outside the CDR3, is EPEVTQTPSHQVTQMGQEVILRCVPISNHLYFYWYRQILGQKVEFLVSFYNNEISEKSEIFDDQFSVERPDGSNFTLKIRSTKLEDSAMYFCANPSTAASSFEQYFGPGTRLTVT.

The chain links TRBV2 to TRBJ2-3, with 7 bases identical to TRBD1. This CDR3 spans 16 amino acids. J lost 5 bases, V lost 6 bases, and 14 bases had no gene match. Per the germline V gene, CDR1 is SNHLY and CDR2 is FYNNEI. CDR3 DNA sequence: TGTGCCAGCAGAAACCCGGGACAGATCCGAGGAGATACGCAGTATTTT. Translation: CASRNPGQIRGDTQYF.

The V call is TRBV4-1, the J call TRBJ1-4; D remains unclear. The V end was cut by 0 bases, the J end by 3 bases, with 11 bases between. Germline CDR1 and CDR2: MGHRA and YSYEKL. CDR3 length: 16 residues. The chain's CDR3 is CASSQDMAAANEKLFF. The CDR3 DNA follows: TGCGCCAGCAGCCAAGATATGGCGGCCGCTAATGAAAAACTGTTTTTT.

This clone is a singleton in its sample. This chain uses TRBV11-2 with TRBJ1-1; 7 bases agree with TRBD1. Germline CDR1 SGHAT, CDR2 FQNNGV. V dropped 6 bases and J dropped 12; count of bases not matched to a gene: 16. This CDR3 is built from 14 residues. DNA for the CDR3: TGTGCCAGCAGGCCAGGGAACGAACAGGGGATGTCTTTCTTT. It yields the protein CASRPGNEQGMSFF. The complete variable domain, with remaining parts taken from reference TRBV11-2 and TRBJ1-1, reads EAGVAQSPRYKIIEKRQSVAFWCNPISGHATLYWYQQILGQGPKLLIQFQNNGVVDDSQLPKDRFSAERLKGVDSTLKIQPAKLEDSAVYLCASRPGNEQGMSFFGQGTRLTVV.

In this sample, this clone turned up once. The genes are TRBV30 and TRBJ1-1; possibly TRBD1 for D (6 bases). CDR1 is GTSNPN and CDR2 is SVGIG in the germline V gene (reference sequence). The CDR3 is 12 residues long. The V and J ends lost 7 bases and 5 bases respectively, with 14 bases between them. The DNA for the CDR3 is TGTGCCTCCGGTCGGGGGGCGACTGAAGCTTTCTTT. Its translation is CASGRGATEAFF.

The V and J genes are TRBV5-1 and TRBJ2-1; 7 bases match TRBD1. The germline V gene has CDR1 SGHRS and CDR2 YFSETQ. The CDR3 contains 14 residues. J was trimmed by 4 bases and V by 1 base; bases with no gene match: 2. The CDR3 sequence: CASSLTGVYNEQFF. The CDR3 nucleotides read TGCGCCAGCAGCTTGACAGGGGTGTACAATGAGCAGTTCTTC.

The genes are TRBV4-1 and TRBJ2-3; 10 bases line up with TRBD2. The CDR3 runs to 17 residues. Unmatched junction bases numbered 9, after V lost 0 bases and J lost 6 bases. Germline V gene data show CDR1 as MGHRA and CDR2 as YSYEKL. The CDR3 DNA reads TGCGCCAGCAGCCAAGATTCGAGCGGGAGGGCCTTGGATACGCAGTATTTT. It translates to CASSQDSSGRALDTQYF.

The J gene is TRBJ2-7, the V gene TRBV6-4; 9 nucleotides agree with TRBD2. The CDR3 consists of 15 residues. The V gene's germline CDR1 is MRHNA and CDR2 SNTAGT. Unmatched junction bases numbered 9, after V lost 6 bases and J lost 3 bases. The DNA of the CDR3 is TGTGCCAGCAGACTCCTAGCGGGAATCCTCTACGAGCAGTACTTC. It specifies CASRLLAGILYEQYF.

This chain links TRBV10-3 with TRBJ2-1; D remains ambiguous. CDR1 and CDR2 (germline): ENHRY, SYGVKD. This CDR3 region has 14 residues. Trimming pared 0 bases from V and 4 bases from J, leaving 7 bases between. CDR3 protein: CAISESREYNEQFF. CDR3 coding DNA: TGTGCCATCAGTGAGTCAAGAGAATACAATGAGCAGTTCTTC.

The rearrangement joins TRBV19 to TRBJ2-7, with 8 bases fitting TRBD2. Trimming removed 3 bases from V and 1 base from J; junction bases left unmatched: 8. Germline CDR1 LNHDA, CDR2 SQIVND (reference sequence). The CDR3 is 16 residues long. This CDR3 reads CASSIPQGLGSYEQYF. CDR3 in DNA: TGTGCCAGTAGTATCCCACAGGGACTAGGGTCCTACGAGCAGTACTTC.

The rearrangement links TRBV5-1 to TRBJ2-3, with a tentative D call TRBD2 (6 bases). This CDR3 contains 15 residues. Germline loops: CDR1 SGHRS, CDR2 YFSETQ. The ends were cut back, 1 base at V and 0 bases at J, with 9 bases in the middle. The CDR3 region is CASSLSAGSTDTQYF. The CDR3 coding sequence is TGCGCCAGCAGCTTGTCGGCGGGAAGCACAGATACGCAGTATTTT.

This CDR3 is CASSALGRGDSNQPQHF. CDR3 coding DNA: TGTGCCAGCAGTGCCCTCGGGAGGGGGGATAGCAATCAGCCCCAGCATTTT. The chain couples TRBV6-1 to TRBJ1-5; the D gene is possibly TRBD1 (6 bases). The CDR3 is made up of 17 amino acids. The germline CDR1 and CDR2 sequences are MNHNS and SASEGT. Trimming cost V 4 bases and J 0 bases, with 16 bases left between them.

The rearrangement uses TRBV6-5 and TRBJ2-7; 8 nucleotides line up with TRBD1. Germline V gene sequence: CDR1 MNHEY, CDR2 SVGAGI. The CDR3 runs 14 residues. Trimming took 6 bases from V and 5 from J; bases not matched to a gene: 9. The CDR3 coding sequence is TGTGCCAGCAGCCTCGACAGGGGCTCAGACGAGCAGTACTTC. Amino acid sequence: CASSLDRGSDEQYF.

The J gene is TRBJ2-2, the V gene TRBV6-4; possibly TRBD2 for D (6 bases). There are 13 residues in the CDR3. Per germline, CDR1 MRHNA and CDR2 SNTAGT. Trimming removed 3 bases at V and 7 bases at J, with 9 bases between. CDR3 amino acids: CASSEREHGELFF. The CDR3, as DNA: TGTGCCAGCAGTGAGCGGGAACACGGGGAGCTGTTTTTT.